What follows are 27 T cell receptor beta chains derived from one specimen sequenced in a study of cytotoxic CD8 clonotypes in ibrutinib-treated CLL listed by TCRdb under 2021. Explained via the paper, the time point label denotes: around 2 years on ibrutinib. Preparation of the library involved the immunoSEQ multiplex PCR assay. The immuneACCESS repertoire file appears here via TCRdb, limited to in-frame rearrangements. These files lack a portion of the clones; in checked studies, under half of the deficit traces to unresolved V genes, and the cause of the others is not known. Present in this sample are more than 110,000 clones, about 78% of which were seen just once. The top ten hold roughly 4.7% of the sample. The sequenced sample was PBMCs, obtained after 24 months of ibrutinib treatment. The receptors derive from a human donor with chronic lymphocytic leukemia.

In its sample, this clone was seen many times. The chain has TRBV9 and TRBJ2-3; 8 nucleotides line up with TRBD2. V dropped 4 bases and J dropped 0; count of bases not matched to a gene: 4. The CDR3 is made up of 15 amino acids. The V gene's germline CDR1 is SGDLS and CDR2 YYNGEE. This CDR3 reads CASSNSGTSTDTQYF. The CDR3 DNA reads TGTGCCAGCAGCAATAGCGGGACTAGCACAGATACGCAGTATTTT.

V gene TRBV7-2 combines with J gene TRBJ1-1; D ambiguous. Germline V gene data show CDR1 as SGHTA and CDR2 as FQGNSA. The CDR3 extends over 14 amino acids. Trimming left V 5 bases short and J 3 bases short, with 13 bases between. The CDR3 DNA is TGTGCCAGCAGCCGCACGCCGCAGGACACTGAAGCTTTCTTT. Residues: CASSRTPQDTEAFF. The complete variable domain, with remaining parts taken from reference TRBV7-2 and TRBJ1-1, reads GAGVSQSPSNKVTEKGKDVELRCDPISGHTALYWYRQSLGQGLEFLIYFQGNSAPDKSGLPSDRFSAERTGGSVSTLTIQRTQQEDSAVYLCASSRTPQDTEAFFGQGTRLTVV.

The rearrangement links TRBV28 to TRBJ1-2, with 8 positions matching TRBD1. The ends lost 6 bases at V and 12 bases at J; junction bases unmatched: 12. This CDR3 has 13 residues. Looked up from germline, CDR1 is MDHEN and CDR2 is SYDVKM. CDR3 sequence (DNA): TGTGCCAGCAGCCCCGGACAGGGAGGGGGGGACACCTTC. This translates into CASSPGQGGGDTF.

In its sample, this clone was seen a few times. V and J are TRBV11-1 and TRBJ2-7; D possibly corresponds to TRBD2 (6 bases). The CDR3 is 14 amino acids. V was trimmed by 8 bases and J by 0 bases, leaving 14 bases between them. Germline V gene sequence: CDR1 SGHAT, CDR2 FQDESV (reference sequence). The CDR3 region is CASRRGRNSYEQYF. In DNA form, the CDR3 reads TGTGCCAGCCGCCGGGGGAGGAACTCCTACGAGCAGTACTTC.

V and J are TRBV7-9 and TRBJ1-2; D gene ambiguous. The CDR3 is 14 residues long. V shed 3 bases and J shed 7 bases, with 15 bases lying between them. Per the germline V gene, CDR1 is SEHNR and CDR2 is FQNEAQ (reference sequence). This chain's CDR3 is CASSFGQSGSGYTF. CDR3 DNA: TGTGCCAGCAGCTTTGGGCAAAGCGGGAGTGGCTACACCTTC.

CDR3 bases: TGTGCCAGCTACTCGGGCGGGAGGCTCTACGAGCAGTACTTC. It is translated as CASYSGGRLYEQYF. This chain uses TRBV6-4 with TRBJ2-7; 8 positions agree with TRBD2. The V gene end was trimmed by 8 bases and the J gene end by 3 bases; junction bases not matched to a gene: 9. Germline V gene data show CDR1 as MRHNA and CDR2 as SNTAGT. This CDR3 contains 14 residues.

The CDR3 sequence: CASSRTGGTGELFF. CDR3 sequence (DNA): TGTGCCAGCAGTAGGACAGGGGGCACCGGGGAGCTGTTTTTT. This chain connects TRBV27 to TRBJ2-2, with TRBD1 identical over 10 bases. In germline, CDR1 is MNHEY, CDR2 SMNVEV (reference sequence). The CDR3 consists of 14 residues. V shed 5 bases and J 4 bases; nucleotides not matched to a gene: 1.

V usage is TRBV28 and J usage is TRBJ1-1; D may be TRBD1 (5 bases). Trimming removed 6 bases at V and 4 bases at J, with 18 bases between. Per germline, CDR1 MDHEN and CDR2 SYDVKM. This CDR3 has 15 residues. The CDR3 nucleotides are TGTGCCAGCAGCCCCATCCAGGGCCTGGGCACTGAAGCTTTCTTT. This translates into CASSPIQGLGTEAFF.

The chain links TRBV7-8 to TRBJ2-5; 7 nucleotides line up with TRBD1. Germline V gene lookup returns CDR1 SGHVS and CDR2 FQNEAQ. The CDR3 runs 15 residues. V trimming: 5 bases; J trimming: 3 bases; junction bases outside the gene matches: 9. CDR3 nucleotides: TGTGCCAGCAGCCCAGCGCCAGACAGGGAAGAGACCCAGTACTTC. Its translation is CASSPAPDREETQYF.

This chain connects TRBV4-2 to TRBJ2-7; tentatively, D is TRBD2 (5 bases). This CDR3 region has 16 residues. Germline values: CDR1 LGHNA, CDR2 YNFKEQ. V dropped 4 bases and J dropped 7 bases, with 23 bases sitting between them. The DNA for the CDR3 is TGTGCCAGCAGCCCCCAGTGGGATTCCGTCACGGGGGAGCAGTACTTC. Its translation: CASSPQWDSVTGEQYF.

The chain has TRBV30 and TRBJ2-3; 8 bases line up with TRBD2. This CDR3 is built from 13 residues. Germline-derived CDR1 and CDR2 are GTSNPN and SVGIG (reference sequence). The J segment lost 8 bases and the V segment lost 2 bases, leaving 6 bases of the junction unmatched. CDR3 sequence reads: CAWSKLAGGTQYF. CDR3 coding DNA: TGTGCCTGGAGTAAGCTGGCGGGGGGTACGCAGTATTTT.

This chain connects TRBV15 to TRBJ1-5; the D is unclear. Germline CDR1 reads LNHNV; CDR2 reads YYDKDF (reference sequence). V was shortened by 0 bases and J by 5 bases, with 2 bases between the two germline ends. The CDR3 has 12 residues. CDR3 sequence: CATSRDHQPQHF. The CDR3, as DNA: TGTGCCACCAGCAGAGACCATCAGCCCCAGCATTTT.

The chain is built from TRBV28 and TRBJ1-5, with D possibly matching TRBD1 (5 bases). The V end lost 7 bases, the J end lost 3 bases, and 7 bases lay between the germline ends. The CDR3 spans 12 residues. Per the germline V gene, CDR1 is MDHEN and CDR2 is SYDVKM. Here the CDR3 reads CASTGPNQPQHF. In nucleotides, the CDR3 is TGTGCCAGCACGGGGCCCAATCAGCCCCAGCATTTT.

The chain combines TRBV28 with TRBJ1-2; D is unclear. Germline V gene lookup returns CDR1 MDHEN and CDR2 SYDVKM. V was cut by 3 bases and J by 3 bases, with 5 bases left in between. The CDR3 covers 12 residues. This CDR3 reads CASSFRDYGYTF. The CDR3 DNA sequence: TGTGCCAGCAGTTTTCGGGACTATGGCTACACCTTC.

This sequence joins TRBV6-5 and TRBJ1-1; 8 bases agree with TRBD1. The germline gives CDR1 MNHEY, CDR2 SVGAGI. The V and J ends lost 7 bases and 5 bases, in that order; junction bases with no gene match: 6. The CDR3 has 13 residues. CDR3 sequence: CASTAGGGTEAFF. DNA of the CDR3: TGTGCCAGCACCGCAGGGGGCGGGACTGAAGCTTTCTTT.

There are many counts of this clone. Distinct nucleotide sequences in the sample also encode this CDR3. The rearrangement uses TRBV9 and TRBJ2-5; 7 bases agree with TRBD2. The V gene's germline CDR1 is SGDLS and CDR2 YYNGEE. J gave up 4 bases and V 1 base, and 4 bases lay outside the gene matches. This CDR3 comprises 14 residues. CDR3 nucleotide sequence: TGTGCCAGCAGCGTAACCCCGGGGGGAGAGACCCAGTACTTC. Its protein is CASSVTPGGETQYF.

V usage is TRBV10-2 and J usage is TRBJ2-7; 9 bases map to TRBD2. The junction had 7 bases not matched to a gene; V was cut back by 10 bases and J by 3 bases. Germline V gene sequence: CDR1 WSHSY, CDR2 SAAADI. The CDR3 runs 13 residues. The CDR3 nucleotides are TGCGCCACCTTGACTAGCGGCAGCTACGAGCAGTACTTC. It codes for CATLTSGSYEQYF.

V and J are TRBV7-3 and TRBJ2-5, with D perhaps being TRBD1 or TRBD2 (5 bases each). Between the trimmed V and J ends, which lost 5 bases and 1 base, there was a span of 14 bases. The CDR3 contains 15 residues. Germline V gene sequence: CDR1 SGHTA, CDR2 FQGTGA. The CDR3 coding sequence is TGTGCCAGCAGCCGGGGCGCTAGCACCCAAGAGACCCAGTACTTC. Its translation: CASSRGASTQETQYF.

The chain uses TRBV27 and TRBJ2-1; TRBD2 agrees at 10 bases. CDR3 size: 20 residues. The germline gives CDR1 MNHEY, CDR2 SMNVEV (reference sequence). V was pared by 3 bases and J by 9 bases, with 23 bases of the junction left unmatched. CDR3 amino acids: CASSFGPGVAGGLRLGEQFF. In nucleotides, the CDR3 is TGTGCCAGCAGTTTTGGCCCCGGGGTAGCGGGGGGCCTAAGATTAGGTGAGCAGTTCTTC.

This clone occurred a few times. The chain is built from TRBV7-9 and TRBJ2-5; tentatively, D is TRBD1 (6 bases). The germline gives CDR1 SEHNR, CDR2 FQNEAQ (reference sequence). V was pared by 5 bases and J by 9 bases, with 10 bases between. The CDR3 is 11 amino acids. CDR3 DNA sequence: TGTGCCAGCAGCCCCGAGGGGGCCCAGTACTTC. This translates into CASSPEGAQYF.

The J gene is TRBJ1-2, the V gene TRBV6-5; TRBD1 is a possible D gene (6 bases). The CDR3 is 15 residues long. Germline V gene lookup returns CDR1 MNHEY and CDR2 SVGAGI. The V gene lost 2 bases and the J gene lost 0 bases, with 10 bases spanning the gap. The CDR3 DNA sequence: TGTGCCAGCAGTTACAGAGGGGGAGCTAACTATGGCTACACCTTC. Translated, it gives CASSYRGGANYGYTF.

The chain combines TRBV28 with TRBJ1-1; a possible D gene is TRBD1 (6 bases). V was clipped by 8 bases and J by 7 bases, with 17 bases between them. CDR1 is MDHEN, CDR2 SYDVKM, per germline. The CDR3 contains 13 residues. This CDR3 is CASRRGGDGEAFF. The CDR3 DNA reads as TGTGCCAGCCGGAGGGGGGGCGACGGTGAAGCTTTCTTT.

The chain combines TRBV19 with TRBJ2-5; a weak D match, TRBD1 (7 bases). Trimming stripped 6 bases from V and 5 bases from J, with 25 bases between. This CDR3 spans 17 amino acids. Germline-derived CDR1 and CDR2 are LNHDA and SQIVND (reference sequence). The CDR3: CASSRKGAGGVGETQYF. The CDR3 nucleotides are TGTGCCAGTAGCCGAAAGGGGGCCGGGGGAGTCGGGGAGACCCAGTACTTC.

V and J are TRBV6-1 and TRBJ2-3; tentatively, D is TRBD2 (6 bases). With 10 bases removed from V and 4 bases from J, the gap between germline ends came to 18 bases. The CDR3 loop spans 14 amino acids. Germline V gene sequence: CDR1 MNHNS, CDR2 SASEGT. CDR3 nucleotides: TGTGCCACCCAGTGGGGTAGGGAGGCAGATACGCAGTATTTT. Protein product: CATQWGREADTQYF.

The chain is built from TRBV7-3 and TRBJ1-1; D is perhaps TRBD1 (6 bases). Trimming left V 5 bases short and J 3 bases short, with 10 bases between. Germline V gives CDR1 SGHTA, CDR2 FQGTGA. This CDR3 has 13 residues. CDR3 nucleotides: TGTGCCAGCAGCCCCAAGGGGGACACTGAAGCTTTCTTT. This codes for CASSPKGDTEAFF.

V is TRBV4-3 and J is TRBJ1-3; D is possibly TRBD1 (5 bases). V dropped 1 base and J dropped 0 bases, with 13 bases sitting between them. Germline CDR1 is LGHNA and CDR2 is YSLEER. The CDR3 loop spans 17 amino acids. The CDR3 bases are TGCGCCAGCAGCCAAGGGGTCGGCGGGGCCTCTGGAAACACCATATATTTT. It is translated as CASSQGVGGASGNTIYF.

This chain links TRBV5-1 with TRBJ2-4; 8 bases fit TRBD1. V was clipped by 0 bases and J by 0 bases; unmatched bases: 2. The CDR3 is made up of 16 amino acids. The V gene's germline CDR1 is SGHRS and CDR2 YFSETQ. The CDR3 spells CASSLDRGVAKNIQYF. The CDR3 DNA follows: TGCGCCAGCAGCTTGGACAGGGGGGTAGCCAAAAACATTCAGTACTTC.